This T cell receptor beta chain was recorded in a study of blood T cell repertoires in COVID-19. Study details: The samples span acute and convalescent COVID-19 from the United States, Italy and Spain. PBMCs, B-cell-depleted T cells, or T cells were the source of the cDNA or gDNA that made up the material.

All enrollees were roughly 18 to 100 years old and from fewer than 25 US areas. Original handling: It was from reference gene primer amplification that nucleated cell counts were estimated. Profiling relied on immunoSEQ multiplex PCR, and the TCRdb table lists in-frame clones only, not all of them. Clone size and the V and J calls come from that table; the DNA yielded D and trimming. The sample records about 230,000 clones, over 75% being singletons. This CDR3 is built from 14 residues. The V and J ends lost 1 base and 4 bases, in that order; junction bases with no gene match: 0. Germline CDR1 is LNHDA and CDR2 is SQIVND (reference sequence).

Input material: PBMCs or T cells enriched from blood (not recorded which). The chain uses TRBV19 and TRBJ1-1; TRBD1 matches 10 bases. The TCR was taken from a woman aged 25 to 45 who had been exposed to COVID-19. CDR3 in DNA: TGTGCCAGTAGTATAGGGACAGGGGGCACTGAAGCTTTCTTT. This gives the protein CASSIGTGGTEAFF.